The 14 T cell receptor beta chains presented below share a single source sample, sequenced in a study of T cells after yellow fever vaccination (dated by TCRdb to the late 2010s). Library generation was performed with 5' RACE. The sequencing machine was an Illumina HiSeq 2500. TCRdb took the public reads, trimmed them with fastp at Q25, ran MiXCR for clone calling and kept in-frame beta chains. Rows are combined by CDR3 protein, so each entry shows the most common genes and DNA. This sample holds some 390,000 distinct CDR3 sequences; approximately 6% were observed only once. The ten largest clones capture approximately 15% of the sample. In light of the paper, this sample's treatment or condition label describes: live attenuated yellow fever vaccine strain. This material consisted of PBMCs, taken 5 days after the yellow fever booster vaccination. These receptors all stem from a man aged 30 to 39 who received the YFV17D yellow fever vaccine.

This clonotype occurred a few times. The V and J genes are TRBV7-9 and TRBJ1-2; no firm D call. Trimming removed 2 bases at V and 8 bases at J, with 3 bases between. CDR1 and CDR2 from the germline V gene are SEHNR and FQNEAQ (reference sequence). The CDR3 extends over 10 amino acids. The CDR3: CASSLQGYTF. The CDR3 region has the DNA TGTGCCAGCAGCTTACAAGGCTACACCTTC.

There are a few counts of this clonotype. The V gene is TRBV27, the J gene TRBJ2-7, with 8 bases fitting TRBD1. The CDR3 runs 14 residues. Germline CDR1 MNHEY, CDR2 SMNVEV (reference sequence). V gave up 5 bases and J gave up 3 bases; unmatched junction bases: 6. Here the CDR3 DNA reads TGTGCCAGCAGTCCGACAGGGGATTTCTACGAGCAGTACTTC. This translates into CASSPTGDFYEQYF.

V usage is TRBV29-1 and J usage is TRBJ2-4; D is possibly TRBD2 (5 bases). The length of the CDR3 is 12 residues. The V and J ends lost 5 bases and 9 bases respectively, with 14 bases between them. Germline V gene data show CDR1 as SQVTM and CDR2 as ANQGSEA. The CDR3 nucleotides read TGCAGCGTTAACGGGGTCTCGGGCATTCAGTACTTC. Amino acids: CSVNGVSGIQYF.

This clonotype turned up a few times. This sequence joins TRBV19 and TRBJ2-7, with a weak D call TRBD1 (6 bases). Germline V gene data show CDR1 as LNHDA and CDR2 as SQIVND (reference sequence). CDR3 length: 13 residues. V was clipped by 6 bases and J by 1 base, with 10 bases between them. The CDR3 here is CASRGHESYEQYF. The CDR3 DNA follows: TGTGCCAGTAGGGGACATGAGTCCTACGAGCAGTACTTC.

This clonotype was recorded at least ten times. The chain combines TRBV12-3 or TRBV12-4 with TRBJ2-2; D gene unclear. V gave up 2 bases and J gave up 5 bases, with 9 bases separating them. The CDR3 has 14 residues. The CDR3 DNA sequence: TGTGCCAGCAGTTTACCTCGGTTAACCGGGGAGCTGTTTTTT. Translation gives CASSLPRLTGELFF.

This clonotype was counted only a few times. The CDR3 region is CSVGGILVNTEAFF. Here the CDR3 DNA reads TGCAGCGTTGGCGGCATCTTGGTGAACACTGAAGCTTTCTTT. J is TRBJ1-1 and V is TRBV29-1; D ambiguous. This CDR3 has 14 residues. V was trimmed by 4 bases and J by 0 bases, leaving 12 bases between them. Germline CDR1 reads SQVTM; CDR2 reads ANQGSEA.

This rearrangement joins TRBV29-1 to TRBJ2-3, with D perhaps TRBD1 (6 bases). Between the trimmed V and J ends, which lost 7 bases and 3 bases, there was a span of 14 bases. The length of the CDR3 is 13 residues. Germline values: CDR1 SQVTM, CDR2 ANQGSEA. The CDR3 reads CSGSQGLTDTQYF. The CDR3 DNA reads TGCAGCGGATCACAGGGTCTAACAGATACGCAGTATTTT.

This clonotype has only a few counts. As DNA, the CDR3 is TGTGCCAGTAGTATGACAGGCTTTAGCGGGAATGTAGGGGAGACCCAGTACTTC. This gives the protein CASSMTGFSGNVGETQYF. The chain is built from TRBV19 and TRBJ2-5; 8 positions agree with TRBD2. This CDR3 is 18 amino acids long. Germline CDR1 LNHDA, CDR2 SQIVND (reference sequence). Trimming removed 3 bases from V and 5 bases from J; junction bases left unmatched: 17.

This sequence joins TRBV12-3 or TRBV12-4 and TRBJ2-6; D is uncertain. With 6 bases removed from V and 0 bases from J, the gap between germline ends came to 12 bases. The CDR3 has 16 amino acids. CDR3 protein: CASSPPYLSGANVLTF. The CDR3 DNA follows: TGTGCCAGCAGCCCCCCCTATCTCTCTGGGGCCAACGTCCTGACTTTC.

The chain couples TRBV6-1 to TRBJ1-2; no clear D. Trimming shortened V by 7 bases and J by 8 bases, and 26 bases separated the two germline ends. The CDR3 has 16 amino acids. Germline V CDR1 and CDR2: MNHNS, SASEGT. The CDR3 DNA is TGTGCCAGCAACTTTAACGCCGGGATAGGTCTGGAGGGCTACACCTTC. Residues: CASNFNAGIGLEGYTF.

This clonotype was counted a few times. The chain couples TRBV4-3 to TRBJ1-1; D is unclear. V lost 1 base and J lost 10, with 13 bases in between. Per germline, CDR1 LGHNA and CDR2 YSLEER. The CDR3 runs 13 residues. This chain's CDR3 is CASSQGIRSLAFF. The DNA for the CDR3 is TGCGCCAGCAGCCAAGGGATTAGGTCGTTAGCTTTCTTT.

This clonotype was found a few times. The CDR3 nucleotides are TGTGCCAGCAGCCCGCAGGCTGCAGAGACCCAGTACTTC. Translating gives CASSPQAAETQYF. J is TRBJ2-5 and V is TRBV5-4; D not resolved. The CDR3 covers 13 residues. Germline values: CDR1 SGHNT, CDR2 YYREEE (reference sequence). Trimming took 4 bases from V and 4 from J, leaving 11 bases between them.

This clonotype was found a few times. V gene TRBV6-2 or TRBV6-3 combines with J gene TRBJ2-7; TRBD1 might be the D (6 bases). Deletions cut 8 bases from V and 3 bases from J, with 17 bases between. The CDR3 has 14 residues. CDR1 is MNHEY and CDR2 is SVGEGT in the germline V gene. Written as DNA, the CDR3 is TGTGCCAGCCGACCGGGACATTCTATCTACGAGCAGTACTTC. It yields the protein CASRPGHSIYEQYF.

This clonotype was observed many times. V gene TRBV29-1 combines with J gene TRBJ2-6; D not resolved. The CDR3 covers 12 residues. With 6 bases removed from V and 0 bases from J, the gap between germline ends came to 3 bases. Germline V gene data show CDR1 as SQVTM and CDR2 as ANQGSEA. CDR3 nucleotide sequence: TGCAGCGTAACCTCTGGGGCCAACGTCCTGACTTTC. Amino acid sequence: CSVTSGANVLTF. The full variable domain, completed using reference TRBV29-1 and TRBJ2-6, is SAVISQKPSRDICQRGTSLTIQCQVDSQVTMMFWYRQQPGQSLTLIATANQGSEATYESGFVIDKFPISRPNLTFSTLTVSNMSPEDSSIYLCSVTSGANVLTFGAGSRLTVL.